This T cell receptor beta chain is drawn from a study of cytomegalovirus exposure and HLA in healthy donors. General study points: The study designated about 180 TCR beta chains cytomegalovirus-associated.

The length of the CDR3 is 13 residues. In germline, CDR1 is MNHNS, CDR2 SASEGT. The V end lost 6 bases, the J end lost 4 bases, and 12 bases lay between the germline ends. Only in-frame clones appear in the TCRdb table, and some are missing; sequencing was by immunoSEQ multiplex PCR. The table lists 55,000 to 70,000 clones, around 93% of them singletons. In regard to this clone: Its cognate antigen is unknown.

The sequence was obtained from a young man in good health and CMV-seropositive. The specimen sequenced was PBMCs. The rearrangement joins TRBV6-1 to TRBJ1-1; D might be TRBD1 (6 bases). CDR3 DNA sequence: TGTGCCAGCAGGGTAGGACAGAGCACTGAAGCTTTCTTT. Translated, it gives CASRVGQSTEAFF.